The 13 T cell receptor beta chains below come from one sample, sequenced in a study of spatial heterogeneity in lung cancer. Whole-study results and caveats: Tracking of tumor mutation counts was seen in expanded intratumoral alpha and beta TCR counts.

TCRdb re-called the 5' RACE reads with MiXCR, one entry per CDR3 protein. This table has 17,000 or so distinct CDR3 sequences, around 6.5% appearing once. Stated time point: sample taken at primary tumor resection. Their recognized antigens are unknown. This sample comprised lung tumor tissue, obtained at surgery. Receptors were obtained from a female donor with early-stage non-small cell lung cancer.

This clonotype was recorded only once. The CDR3 protein is CASSLGGRQNQEHEYF. The CDR3 region has the DNA TGTGCCAGCAGCTTAGGCGGTCGACAGAATCAAGAACACGAGTACTTC. The J gene is TRBJ2-7, the V gene TRBV11-1, with D possibly matching TRBD1 (5 bases). Trimming shortened V by 1 base and J by 11 bases, and 24 bases separated the two germline ends. Germline assignment: CDR1 SGHAT and CDR2 FQDESV (reference sequence). This CDR3 is built from 16 residues.

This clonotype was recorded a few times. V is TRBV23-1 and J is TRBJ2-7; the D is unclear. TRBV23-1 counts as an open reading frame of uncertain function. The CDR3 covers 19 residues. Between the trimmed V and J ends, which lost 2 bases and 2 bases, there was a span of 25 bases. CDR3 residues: CASSQHITRTKDPTYEQYF. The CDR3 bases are TGCGCCAGCAGTCAACACATCACCCGGACGAAGGACCCAACCTACGAGCAGTACTTC.

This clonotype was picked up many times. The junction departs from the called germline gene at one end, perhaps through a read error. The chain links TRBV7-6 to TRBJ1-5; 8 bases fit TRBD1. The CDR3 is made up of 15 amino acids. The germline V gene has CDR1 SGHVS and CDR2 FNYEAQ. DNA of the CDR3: TGTGTCAGCAGCTCGGACAGGGCACGCAATCAGCCCCAGCATTTT. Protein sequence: CVSSSDRARNQPQHF.

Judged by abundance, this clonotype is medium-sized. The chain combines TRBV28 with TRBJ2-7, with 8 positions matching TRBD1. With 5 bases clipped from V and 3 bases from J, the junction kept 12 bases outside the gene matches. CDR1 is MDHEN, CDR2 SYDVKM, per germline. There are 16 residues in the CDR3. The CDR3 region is CASSQRTGFGFYEQYF. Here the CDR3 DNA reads TGTGCCAGCAGTCAACGGACAGGGTTCGGGTTCTACGAGCAGTACTTC.

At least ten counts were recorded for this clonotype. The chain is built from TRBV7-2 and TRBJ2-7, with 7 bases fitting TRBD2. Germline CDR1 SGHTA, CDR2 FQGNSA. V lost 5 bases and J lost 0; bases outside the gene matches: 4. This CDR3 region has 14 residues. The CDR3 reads CASSTRLASYEQYF. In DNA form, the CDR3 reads TGTGCCAGCAGCACCCGACTAGCCTCCTACGAGCAGTACTTC.

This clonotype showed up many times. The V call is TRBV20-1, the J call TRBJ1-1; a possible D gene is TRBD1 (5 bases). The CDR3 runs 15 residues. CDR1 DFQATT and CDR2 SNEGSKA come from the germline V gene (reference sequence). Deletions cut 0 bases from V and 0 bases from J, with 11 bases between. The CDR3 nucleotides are TGCAGTGCTAGAGAGATCTGGGGACTGAACACTGAAGCTTTCTTT. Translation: CSAREIWGLNTEAFF.

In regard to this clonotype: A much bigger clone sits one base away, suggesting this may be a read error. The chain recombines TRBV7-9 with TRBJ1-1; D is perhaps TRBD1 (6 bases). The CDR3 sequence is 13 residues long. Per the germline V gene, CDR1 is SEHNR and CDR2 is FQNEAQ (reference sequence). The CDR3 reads CASSLQGSTETFF. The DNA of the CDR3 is TGTGCCAGCAGCTTACAGGGGAGCACTGAAACTTTCTTT. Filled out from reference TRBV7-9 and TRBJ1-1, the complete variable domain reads DTGVSQNPRHKITKRGQNVTFRCDPISEHNRLYWYRQTLGQGPEFLTYFQNEAQLEKSRLLSDRFSAERPKGSFSTLEIQRTEQGDSAMYLCASSLQGSTETFFGQGTRLTVV.

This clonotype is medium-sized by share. The CDR3 DNA is TGTGCCAGCAGCGTGGGGGGGCTACGCAATCAGCCCCAGCATTTT. It is translated as CASSVGGLRNQPQHF. The rearrangement links TRBV9 to TRBJ1-5; possibly TRBD1 for D (6 bases). V was pared by 2 bases and J by 2 bases, with 11 bases between. Germline values: CDR1 SGDLS, CDR2 YYNGEE. There are 15 residues in the CDR3.

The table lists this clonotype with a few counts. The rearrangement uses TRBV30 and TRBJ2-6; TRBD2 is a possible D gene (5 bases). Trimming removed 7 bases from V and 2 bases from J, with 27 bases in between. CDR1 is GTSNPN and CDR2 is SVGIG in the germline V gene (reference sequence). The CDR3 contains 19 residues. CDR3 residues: CASDSKEAKRSAGANVLTF. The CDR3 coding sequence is TGTGCCTCCGATTCGAAAGAGGCAAAGCGGTCTGCTGGGGCCAACGTCCTGACTTTC.

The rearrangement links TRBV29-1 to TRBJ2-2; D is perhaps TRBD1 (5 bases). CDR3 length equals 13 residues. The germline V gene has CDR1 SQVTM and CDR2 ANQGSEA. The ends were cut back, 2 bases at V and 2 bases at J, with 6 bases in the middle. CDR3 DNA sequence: TGCAGCGTTGAACAGGGTAACACCGGGGAGCTGTTTTTT. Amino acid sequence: CSVEQGNTGELFF.

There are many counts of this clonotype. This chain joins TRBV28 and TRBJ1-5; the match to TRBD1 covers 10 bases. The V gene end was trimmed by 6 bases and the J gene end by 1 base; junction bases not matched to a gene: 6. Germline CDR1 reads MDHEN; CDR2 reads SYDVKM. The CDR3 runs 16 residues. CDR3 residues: CASRSDRGRSNQPQHF. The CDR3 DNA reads TGTGCCAGCAGATCTGACAGGGGGCGAAGCAATCAGCCCCAGCATTTT.

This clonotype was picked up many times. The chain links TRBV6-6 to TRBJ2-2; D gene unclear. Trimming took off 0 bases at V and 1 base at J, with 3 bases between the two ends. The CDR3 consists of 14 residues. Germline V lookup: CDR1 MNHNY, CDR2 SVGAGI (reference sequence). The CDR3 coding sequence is TGTGCCAGCAGTTACTCACAGAACACCGGGGAGCTGTTTTTT. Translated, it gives CASSYSQNTGELFF.

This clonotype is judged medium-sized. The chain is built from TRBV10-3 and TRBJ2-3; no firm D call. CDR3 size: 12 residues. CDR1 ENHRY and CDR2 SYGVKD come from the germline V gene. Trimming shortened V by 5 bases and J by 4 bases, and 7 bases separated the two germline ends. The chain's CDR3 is CAISPGADTQYF. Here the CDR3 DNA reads TGTGCCATCAGTCCTGGGGCAGATACGCAGTATTTT.